One sample yielded the 32 T cell receptor beta chains listed below, sequenced in a study of beta chain features in type 1 diabetes. Points from the study as a whole: Patients with Type 1 diabetes showed moderately but significantly shorter TCRB CDR3s in all four CD4+ subsets.

Every bit of the isolated RNA underwent reverse transcription, so sequencing read expressed TCRB transcripts. The protocol was immunoSEQ multiplex PCR, while the TCRdb copy is restricted to in-frame clones and leaves out a portion. The repertoire holds some 330,000 clones, with 10% to 15% as singletons. The antigens these receptors bind are not known. Sequencing used naive CD4+ T cells from blood. These receptors all come from a woman between 18 and 29 years old with type 1 diabetes.

This clone has just a few counts. The V call is TRBV27, the J call TRBJ2-2, with D perhaps matching TRBD1 (6 bases). Per the germline V gene, CDR1 is MNHEY and CDR2 is SMNVEV (reference sequence). V was clipped by 6 bases and J by 0 bases, with 8 bases between them. The CDR3 runs to 14 residues. The CDR3: CASSGTPNTGELFF. CDR3 DNA: TGTGCCAGCAGCGGGACACCGAACACCGGGGAGCTGTTTTTT.

The chain carries TRBV15 and TRBJ2-7, with D tentatively TRBD2 (6 bases). The CDR3 runs to 16 residues. Germline V gene lookup returns CDR1 LNHNV and CDR2 YYDKDF (reference sequence). Between the trimmed V and J ends, which lost 1 base and 6 bases, there was a span of 19 bases. The CDR3 DNA follows: TGTGCCACCAGCAGAGGTATGGGCCCCGAGGAGGGCGAGCAGTACTTC. This translates into CATSRGMGPEEGEQYF.

This clone was seen only a few times. The rearrangement joins TRBV30 to TRBJ1-5; D is perhaps TRBD1 (5 bases). The germline CDR1 and CDR2 sequences are GTSNPN and SVGIG (reference sequence). This CDR3 region has 14 residues. Trimming cost V 5 bases and J 7 bases, with 18 bases left between them. The CDR3: CAWGAGGLGQPQHF. Here the CDR3 DNA reads TGTGCCTGGGGGGCGGGGGGACTTGGGCAGCCCCAGCATTTT. Full variable domain (rest looked up from reference TRBV30 and TRBJ1-5): SQTIHQWPATLVQPVGSPLSLECTVEGTSNPNLYWYRQAAGRGLQLLFYSVGIGQISSEVPQNLSASRPQDRQFILSSKKLLLSDSGFYLCAWGAGGLGQPQHFGDGTRLSIL.

This clone showed up just a few times. J is TRBJ2-3 and V is TRBV7-8; D is unclear. Looked up from germline, CDR1 is SGHVS and CDR2 is FQNEAQ. V lost 6 bases and J 2 bases, leaving 9 bases between the germline ends. The CDR3 is 13 residues long. CDR3 loop: CASSPLLTDTQYF. CDR3 nucleotide sequence: TGTGCCAGCAGTCCGCTACTCACAGATACGCAGTATTTT.

V and J are TRBV4-1 and TRBJ1-5; D is undetermined. The CDR3 is made up of 13 amino acids. Trimming took 4 bases from V and 5 from J, leaving 9 bases between them. CDR1 MGHRA and CDR2 YSYEKL come from the germline V gene. This chain's CDR3 is CASSLGRDQPQHF. The CDR3 DNA sequence: TGCGCCAGCAGCCTGGGGAGGGATCAGCCCCAGCATTTT.

The V and J genes are TRBV5-4 and TRBJ2-7; tentatively, D is TRBD1 (6 bases). The V end lost 5 bases, the J end lost 0 bases, and 12 bases lay between the germline ends. Germline values: CDR1 SGHNT, CDR2 YYREEE (reference sequence). The length of the CDR3 is 14 residues. The CDR3 DNA is TGTGCCAGCAGGAGGGACAAATCCTCCTACGAGCAGTACTTC. It encodes CASRRDKSSYEQYF.

This clone appeared a few times. A read error may account for a junction end that differs from germline. V is TRBV7-7 and J is TRBJ2-3; 13 nucleotides match TRBD2. This CDR3 is built from 18 residues. Germline CDR1 SSHAT, CDR2 FNYEAQ (reference sequence). The CDR3 region is CASSPGTSGTVGTDTQYF. The DNA for the CDR3 is TGTGCTAGCAGCCCCGGGACTAGCGGGACGGTTGGCACAGATACGCAGTATTTT.

Only a few counts were recorded for this clone. This rearrangement joins TRBV2 to TRBJ2-7; the match to TRBD1 covers 7 bases. The germline V gene encodes CDR1 SNHLY and CDR2 FYNNEI. This CDR3 contains 13 residues. V shed 6 bases and J 7 bases; nucleotides not matched to a gene: 9. CDR3 loop: CASSTDRDGEQYF. The CDR3 coding sequence is TGTGCCAGCAGCACCGACAGGGATGGAGAGCAGTACTTC.

This clone was counted only a few times. The chain has TRBV5-1 and TRBJ1-2; D not resolved. The CDR3 is 15 residues long. Germline CDR1 reads SGHRS; CDR2 reads YFSETQ. V was shortened by 0 bases and J by 8 bases, with 17 bases between the two germline ends. CDR3 loop: CASSLGSEISPGYTF. The CDR3 DNA reads TGCGCCAGCAGCTTGGGGTCCGAAATCAGTCCCGGCTACACCTTC. The full variable domain, with the rest looked up from reference TRBV5-1 and TRBJ1-2, is KAGVTQTPRYLIKTRGQQVTLSCSPISGHRSVSWYQQTPGQGLQFLFEYFSETQRNKGNFPGRFSGRQFSNSRSEMNVSTLELGDSALYLCASSLGSEISPGYTFGSGTRLTVV.

This rearrangement joins TRBV4-1 to TRBJ1-2; TRBD1 aligns across 10 bases. The CDR3 is 19 amino acids. V gave up 4 bases and J gave up 3 bases; unmatched junction bases: 17. CDR1 and CDR2 (germline): MGHRA, YSYEKL. CDR3 sequence: CASSRTPPGTGVLDYGYTF. DNA of the CDR3: TGCGCCAGCAGCCGCACGCCCCCCGGGACAGGGGTATTGGACTATGGCTACACCTTC.

This clone was detected a few times. The genes are TRBV6-5 and TRBJ2-3; 7 nucleotides align to TRBD2. The CDR3 consists of 15 residues. The germline CDR1 and CDR2 sequences are MNHEY and SVGAGI. V gave up 2 bases and J gave up 2 bases; unmatched junction bases: 4. CDR3 protein: CASSYGLADTDTQYF. As DNA, the CDR3 is TGTGCCAGCAGTTACGGGCTAGCGGACACAGATACGCAGTATTTT.

V is TRBV6-6 and J is TRBJ2-7; tentatively, D is TRBD2 (6 bases). Germline CDR1 reads MNHNY; CDR2 reads SVGAGI (reference sequence). This CDR3 has 12 residues. The germline V and J ends were trimmed by 5 bases and 3 bases, with 8 bases remaining between them. In nucleotides, the CDR3 is TGTGCCAGCAGTGGGACTGTCTACGAGCAGTACTTC. Amino acids: CASSGTVYEQYF.

V and J are TRBV11-3 and TRBJ2-3; perhaps TRBD2 as D (5 bases). V dropped 5 bases and J dropped 3 bases, with 9 bases sitting between them. The CDR3 spans 13 residues. Per germline, CDR1 SGHNT and CDR2 YENEEA. The CDR3 sequence: CASSGGGTDTQYF. The CDR3, as DNA: TGTGCCAGCAGCGGTGGAGGAACAGATACGCAGTATTTT.

Only a few counts were recorded for this clone. V and J are TRBV6-5 and TRBJ2-1; 9 bases line up with TRBD1. Germline CDR1 MNHEY, CDR2 SVGAGI. Trimming removed 10 bases from V and 6 bases from J; junction bases left unmatched: 7. The length of the CDR3 is 13 residues. For the CDR3, the DNA is TGTGCCACTACACAGGGGGCGGGCAATGAGCAGTTCTTC. Its translation: CATTQGAGNEQFF.

The sample holds a few counts of this clone. The chain uses TRBV4-3 and TRBJ1-2; no firm D call. In germline, CDR1 is LGHNA, CDR2 YSLEER. The CDR3 loop spans 13 amino acids. The V end was cut by 1 base, the J end by 8 bases, with 11 bases between. DNA of the CDR3: TGCGCCAGCAGCCAAGGAACTGCCAGGGGCTACACCTTC. Encoded protein: CASSQGTARGYTF.

This clone showed up just a few times. CDR3 in DNA: TGTGCCATCAGTGAGCGAGACTACGAGCAGTACTTC. Its translation is CAISERDYEQYF. The chain joins TRBV10-3 to TRBJ2-5, with D unclear. The J call may be wrong; the DNA end is better matched by TRBJ2-7. Germline loops: CDR1 ENHRY, CDR2 SYGVKD. The CDR3 length is 12 residues.

The chain recombines TRBV5-1 with TRBJ2-6; D is unresolved. Trimming stripped 1 base from V and 2 bases from J, with 10 bases between. Germline lookup yields CDR1 SGHRS and CDR2 YFSETQ. The CDR3 consists of 16 residues. The CDR3 here is CASSLTVLTGANVLTF. CDR3 in DNA: TGCGCCAGCAGCTTGACAGTCCTCACTGGGGCCAACGTCCTGACTTTC.

The J gene is TRBJ2-7, the V gene TRBV29-1; 8 nucleotides align to TRBD1. CDR3 length equals 13 residues. V lost 7 bases, J lost 4 bases, and 9 bases stayed unmatched. Germline lookup yields CDR1 SQVTM and CDR2 ANQGSEA. The CDR3 reads CSASRGQVYEQYF. CDR3 nucleotides: TGCAGCGCCAGCCGGGGACAGGTATACGAGCAGTACTTC.

This clone was seen a handful of times. The J gene is TRBJ2-6, the V gene TRBV5-1, with D possibly TRBD2 on 6 matching bases. CDR3 length: 16 amino acids. Germline V gene sequence: CDR1 SGHRS, CDR2 YFSETQ. V lost 4 bases and J lost 0, with 11 bases in between. This CDR3 reads CASSTGSISGANVLTF. Written as DNA, the CDR3 is TGCGCCAGCAGCACCGGGAGCATCTCTGGGGCCAACGTCCTGACTTTC.

The chain combines TRBV7-2 with TRBJ1-2; TRBD1 is a possible D gene (5 bases). This CDR3 has 14 residues. Germline V gives CDR1 SGHTA, CDR2 FQGNSA. Trimming shortened V by 4 bases and J by 7 bases, and 16 bases separated the two germline ends. The CDR3 DNA is TGTGCCAGCAGCTCCCACATGGAGGGGAGTGGCTACACCTTC. Its translation: CASSSHMEGSGYTF.

V is TRBV9 and J is TRBJ1-5, with D maybe TRBD1 (5 bases). Germline CDR1 SGDLS, CDR2 YYNGEE. V dropped 0 bases and J dropped 3 bases, with 10 bases sitting between them. The CDR3 totals 15 residues. The CDR3 loop is CASSVGGESNQPQHF. The CDR3 DNA sequence: TGTGCCAGCAGCGTAGGGGGGGAATCCAATCAGCCCCAGCATTTT.

The V gene is TRBV7-2, the J gene TRBJ2-2, with 7 nucleotides matching TRBD1. V shed 1 base, J shed 8 bases, and the junction held 7 bases outside the gene matches. The CDR3 loop spans 15 amino acids. The germline CDR1 and CDR2 sequences are SGHTA and FQGNSA. DNA of the CDR3: TGTGCCAGCAGCTTAGGCAACAGGGGAACGGGGGAGCTGTTTTTT. Protein: CASSLGNRGTGELFF.

V and J are TRBV29-1 and TRBJ1-5, with TRBD1 as a possible D gene (6 bases). This CDR3 spans 18 amino acids. Trimming removed 6 bases from V and 7 bases from J, with 31 bases in between. Per the germline V gene, CDR1 is SQVTM and CDR2 is ANQGSEA. CDR3 sequence: CSVLVRANGPGDLQPQHF. DNA of the CDR3: TGCAGCGTCTTGGTCAGAGCGAACGGGCCAGGGGATTTACAGCCCCAGCATTTT.

This chain links TRBV7-3 with TRBJ2-3; 8 bases are shared with TRBD2. Per germline, CDR1 SGHTA and CDR2 FQGTGA. This CDR3 has 15 residues. The trim removed 4 bases at V and 1 base at J, leaving 4 bases unmatched. CDR3 coding DNA: TGTGCCAGCAGCTCAACGACTAGCGGCACAGATACGCAGTATTTT. Amino acid sequence: CASSSTTSGTDTQYF.

V gene TRBV19 combines with J gene TRBJ2-3; TRBD2 matches 7 bases. The CDR3 is 15 residues long. Trimming at V came to 9 bases and at J to 1 base, leaving 10 bases not matched to a gene. Germline CDR1 and CDR2: LNHDA and SQIVND (reference sequence). This chain's CDR3 is CASSSAGTGTDTQYF. In nucleotides, the CDR3 is TGTGCCAGCTCCTCAGCGGGGACGGGCACAGATACGCAGTATTTT.

The gene calls are TRBV4-1 and TRBJ2-1, with TRBD1 identical over 7 bases. CDR3 length equals 16 residues. V shed 1 base, J shed 7 bases, and the junction held 10 bases outside the gene matches. CDR1 MGHRA and CDR2 YSYEKL come from the germline V gene. DNA for the CDR3: TGCGCCAGCAGCCAAGGGGAAGGGGGCCGCGGGAATGAGCAGTTCTTC. It yields the protein CASSQGEGGRGNEQFF.

This clone was counted only a few times. One junction end does not reproduce the germline sequence, and a read error may be involved. In the same sample, other DNA sequences code for this CDR3. V and J are TRBV28 and TRBJ2-7; possibly TRBD2 for D (5 bases). In germline, CDR1 is MDHEN, CDR2 SYDVKM. The CDR3 totals 13 residues. The chain's CDR3 is CASSPGGSYEQYF. CDR3 DNA: TGTGCCAGCAGCCCAGGAGGTAGCTACGAGCAGTACTTT. Full variable domain (outside the CDR3, taken from reference TRBV28 and TRBJ2-7): DVKVTQSSRYLVKRTGEKVFLECVQDMDHENMFWYRQDPGLGLRLIYFSYDVKMKEKGDIPEGYSVSREKKERFSLILESASTNQTSMYLCASSPGGSYEQYFGPGTRLTVT.

The V gene is TRBV11-2, the J gene TRBJ2-1; 10 bases are shared with TRBD2. The CDR3 covers 16 residues. V lost 1 base to trimming and J lost 4 bases; unmatched junction nucleotides: 4. The V gene's germline CDR1 is SGHAT and CDR2 FQNNGV. The CDR3 DNA reads as TGTGCCAGCAGCTTAGGTCCTAGCGGGGGTTACAATGAGCAGTTCTTC. As protein: CASSLGPSGGYNEQFF.

This clone occurred a few times. The V call is TRBV5-1, the J call TRBJ1-1; D unclear. Germline values: CDR1 SGHRS, CDR2 YFSETQ. Trimming left V 5 bases short and J 1 base short, with 12 bases between. This CDR3 has 14 amino acids. Here the CDR3 reads CASSREARNTEAFF. For the CDR3, the DNA is TGCGCCAGCAGTCGTGAGGCGCGGAACACTGAAGCTTTCTTT. The whole variable domain, remainder taken from reference TRBV5-1 and TRBJ1-1, is KAGVTQTPRYLIKTRGQQVTLSCSPISGHRSVSWYQQTPGQGLQFLFEYFSETQRNKGNFPGRFSGRQFSNSRSEMNVSTLELGDSALYLCASSREARNTEAFFGQGTRLTVV.

This clone has just a few counts. The genes are TRBV5-6 and TRBJ2-7; 10 bases match TRBD2. This CDR3 has 17 amino acids. The germline V gene has CDR1 SGHDT and CDR2 YYEEEE. V shed 0 bases, J shed 4 bases, and the junction held 10 bases outside the gene matches. CDR3: CASSLERTSGGSYEQYF. CDR3 nucleotide sequence: TGTGCCAGCAGCTTGGAGAGGACTAGCGGTGGTAGTTACGAGCAGTACTTC.

This clone has more than one count but fewer than ten. The V gene is TRBV19, the J gene TRBJ2-7; 8 nucleotides align to TRBD1. After removal of 10 bases from V and 3 bases from J, the junction contained 8 bases not matched to a gene. This CDR3 has 13 amino acids. Germline V gene sequence: CDR1 LNHDA, CDR2 SQIVND (reference sequence). The DNA for the CDR3 is TGTGCCACCACCAAAGGACAGGGCTACGAGCAGTACTTC. As protein: CATTKGQGYEQYF. The full variable domain, completed using reference TRBV19 and TRBJ2-7, is DGGITQSPKYLFRKEGQNVTLSCEQNLNHDAMYWYRQDPGQGLRLIYYSQIVNDFQKGDIAEGYSVSREKKESFPLTVTSAQKNPTAFYLCATTKGQGYEQYFGPGTRLTVT.

This clone has just a few counts. J is TRBJ1-4 and V is TRBV19, with D unclear. Trimming took off 5 bases at V and 6 bases at J, with 7 bases between the two ends. This CDR3 spans 12 amino acids. From germline, CDR1 is LNHDA and CDR2 SQIVND (reference sequence). In DNA, the CDR3 is TGTGCCAGTAGTCTAAACGATGAAAAACTGTTTTTT. Its protein is CASSLNDEKLFF.